The 27 T cell receptor beta chains listed next were all sequenced from one sample in a study of blood T cells in healthy people across ages. It was with a sample-barcoded 5' primer and a J-beta primer mix that a second PCR of about 6 to 11 cycles was run. Each CDR3 protein is one row after TCRdb ran MiXCR on the 5' RACE reads. There are approximately 810,000 distinct CDR3 sequences in the sample; 29% occur only once, and about 18% lies in the top ten. The specimen sequenced was blood. The origin of the receptors is a woman at least 80 years old in good health.

This clonotype appeared a few times. The chain couples TRBV9 to TRBJ2-5; the D gene is possibly TRBD1 (6 bases). Germline V lookup: CDR1 SGDLS, CDR2 YYNGEE. V lost 0 bases to trimming and J lost 2 bases, with 17 bases between them. This CDR3 contains 17 residues. The CDR3 DNA is TGTGCCAGCAGCGTAGCCGCTGGGGACATTACACAAGAGACCCAGTACTTC. Translated: CASSVAAGDITQETQYF.

A note on this clonotype: The germline gene is not matched at one end of the junction; a read error may be the cause. CDR3 amino acids: CATSRGPDSTDTQYF. The CDR3 bases are TGCGCCACCAGCAGAGGTCCGGACAGCACAGATACGCAGTATTTT. This sequence joins TRBV15 and TRBJ2-3; D not certain. This CDR3 is built from 15 residues. From germline, CDR1 is LNHNV and CDR2 YYDKDF (reference sequence).

The gene calls are TRBV20-1 and TRBJ1-1, with a tentative D call TRBD1 (6 bases). The CDR3 runs 13 residues. Germline CDR1 and CDR2: DFQATT and SNEGSKA (reference sequence). The CDR3 region is CSAVGGPNTEAFF. In DNA form, the CDR3 reads TGCAGCGCGGTGGGGGGGCCGAACACTGAAGCTTTCTTT.

In its sample, this clonotype was seen many times. A much larger clone differs from this one at a single base, so this may be a read error. The chain joins TRBV12-3 or TRBV12-4 to TRBJ2-5, with 11 bases identical to TRBD2. The V and J ends lost 7 bases and 2 bases, in that order; junction bases with no gene match: 3. CDR3 length: 14 amino acids. This CDR3 reads CASTLAGGQETQYF. The CDR3 bases are TGTGCCAGCACCTTAGCGGGGGGGCAAGAGACCCAGTACTTC.

In this sample, this clonotype turned up once. A much larger clone differs from this one at a single base, so this may be a read error. The V call is TRBV7-2, the J call TRBJ1-2; D is unclear. The CDR3 is 14 residues long. Germline V CDR1 and CDR2: SGHTA, FQGNSA. Trimming took off 1 base at V and 6 bases at J, with 12 bases between the two ends. DNA of the CDR3: TGTGCCAGCAGCTTAGGGGCAGAAAGTAATGGCTACACCTTC. The encoded protein is CASSLGAESNGYTF.

This clonotype has a handful of counts. This sequence may be a read error, since a much larger clone differs from it by one base. The J gene is TRBJ2-3, the V gene TRBV12-3 or TRBV12-4, with a possible D match to TRBD2 (5 bases). This CDR3 spans 14 amino acids. V was cut by 6 bases and J by 4 bases, with 14 bases left in between. The chain's CDR3 is CASRFRETSDTQYF. The CDR3 nucleotides are TGTGCCAGCAGGTTCCGGGAAACCTCAGATACGCAGTATTTT.

A word on this clonotype: One junction end does not reproduce the germline sequence, and a read error may be involved. The chain links TRBV7-2 to TRBJ2-2, with no clear D. Germline-derived CDR1 and CDR2 are SGHTA and FQGNSA. The CDR3 length is 14 residues. CDR3 sequence: CANSLEGWSGELFF. In DNA form, the CDR3 reads TGTGCCAACAGCTTAGAAGGGTGGTCCGGGGAGCTGTTTTTT.

The chain is built from TRBV9 and TRBJ1-6; no clear D gene. The germline gives CDR1 SGDLS, CDR2 YYNGEE. The CDR3 runs to 15 residues. Trimming pared 4 bases from V and 7 bases from J, leaving 15 bases between. The CDR3, as DNA: TGTGCCAGCAGCCCCCGGACCCTACAAAATTCACCCCTCCACTTT. As protein: CASSPRTLQNSPLHF.

The J gene is TRBJ2-1, the V gene TRBV7-2, with TRBD2 identical over 11 bases. The DNA end is a closer match to TRBJ2-7, so the J assignment may be wrong. CDR1 SGHTA and CDR2 FQGNSA come from the germline V gene. The CDR3 is 14 amino acids. Here the CDR3 reads CASSFTSGGYEQYF. CDR3 bases: TGTGCCAGCAGCTTCACTAGCGGGGGTTACGAGCAGTACTTC.

This clonotype has at least ten counts. This chain joins TRBV2 and TRBJ2-1; D assignment may be TRBD1 or TRBD2 (5 bases each). The germline CDR1 and CDR2 sequences are SNHLY and FYNNEI. The CDR3 spans 13 residues. V lost 8 bases, J lost 7 bases, and 15 bases lay in between. The DNA for the CDR3 is TGTGCCAGCGAAGGTTCTGGGGGAAATGAGCAGTTCTTC. Translating gives CASEGSGGNEQFF.

The chain employs TRBV6-5 and TRBJ1-2; D perhaps matches TRBD1 (5 bases). Germline V CDR1 and CDR2: MNHEY, SVGAGI. This CDR3 is built from 14 residues. The V gene lost 6 bases and the J gene lost 0 bases, with 11 bases spanning the gap. The CDR3 is CASRVGAPNYGYTF. In DNA form, the CDR3 reads TGTGCCAGCAGGGTCGGGGCTCCTAACTATGGCTACACCTTC.

Ten or more counts support this clonotype. The chain has TRBV6-1 and TRBJ2-7; 11 nucleotides line up with TRBD1. Germline CDR1 reads MNHNS; CDR2 reads SASEGT. Trimming took 2 bases from V and 0 from J; bases not matched to a gene: 15. CDR3 length: 20 residues. DNA of the CDR3: TGTGCCAGCAGTGAAACCGGGACAGGGGGGGTAAGGTTTAGCTCCTACGAGCAGTACTTC. This sequence encodes CASSETGTGGVRFSSYEQYF.

This clonotype was counted ten times or more. The chain links TRBV5-1 to TRBJ2-5; TRBD2 matches at 10 bases. Germline V CDR1 and CDR2: SGHRS, YFSETQ. The CDR3 runs 16 residues. Unmatched junction bases numbered 6, after V lost 2 bases and J lost 2 bases. The CDR3 region is CASSFALAGVQETQYF. The DNA of the CDR3 is TGCGCCAGCAGCTTCGCGCTAGCGGGAGTTCAAGAGACCCAGTACTTC.

This clonotype appeared many times. The chain recombines TRBV5-1 with TRBJ2-7; 9 bases line up with TRBD1. The CDR3 spans 13 residues. V lost 8 bases to trimming and J lost 3 bases; unmatched junction nucleotides: 6. Germline CDR1 is SGHRS and CDR2 is YFSETQ. The CDR3 nucleotides are TGCGCCAGTGCGCAGGGACAGGGCTACGAGCAGTACTTC. This gives the protein CASAQGQGYEQYF.

CDR3 in DNA: TGCAGCGTTGAAGACCCCAGGACTAGTGGGGGGTACACAGATACGCAGTATTTT. Amino acid sequence: CSVEDPRTSGGYTDTQYF. This chain connects TRBV29-1 to TRBJ2-3; TRBD2 agrees at 7 bases. Trimming cost V 0 bases and J 2 bases; bases outside gene matches: 14. Per germline, CDR1 SQVTM and CDR2 ANQGSEA. This CDR3 has 18 amino acids.

Here the CDR3 DNA reads TGCAGTGCTAGGGGCGTAGTCAGCTCCTACAATGAGCAGTACTTC. Translated: CSARGVVSSYNEQYF. V gene TRBV20-1 combines with J gene TRBJ2-1; D gene ambiguous. The J call may be incorrect, as the DNA end agrees better with TRBJ2-7. CDR3 length: 15 residues. Looked up from germline, CDR1 is DFQATT and CDR2 is SNEGSKA (reference sequence).

In this sample, this clonotype turned up many times. The chain employs TRBV11-2 and TRBJ2-7; D is unresolved. The germline CDR1 and CDR2 sequences are SGHAT and FQNNGV. The CDR3 extends over 15 amino acids. The V and J ends lost 4 bases and 4 bases respectively, with 17 bases between them. The CDR3 region has the DNA TGTGCCAGCAGCTGGGCCCCATCTGCTGGGTACGAGCAGTACTTC. It specifies CASSWAPSAGYEQYF.

V is TRBV5-6 and J is TRBJ1-1; D perhaps matches TRBD1 (6 bases). There are 17 residues in the CDR3. Germline CDR1 is SGHDT and CDR2 is YYEEEE. Between the trimmed V and J ends, which lost 6 bases and 0 bases, there was a span of 21 bases. CDR3 nucleotide sequence: TGTGCCAGCACCCGGGACAATAACGGGCTTATGAACACTGAAGCTTTCTTT. The encoded protein is CASTRDNNGLMNTEAFF.

This clonotype turned up a few times. V and J are TRBV10-3 and TRBJ1-5; possibly TRBD1 for D (6 bases). This CDR3 is 14 amino acids long. In germline, CDR1 is ENHRY, CDR2 SYGVKD. V dropped 10 bases and J dropped 6 bases, with 19 bases sitting between them. CDR3 bases: TGTGCCACAAGACAGGATGGGGGTAGTCAGCCCCAGCATTTT. Encoded protein: CATRQDGGSQPQHF.

The chain couples TRBV18 to TRBJ1-1; D gene ambiguous. The CDR3 is 12 amino acids. V was clipped by 3 bases and J by 8 bases, with 10 bases between them. Germline-derived CDR1 and CDR2 are KGHSH and LQKENI. CDR3 bases: TGTGCCAGCTCACCTGCCCAGCAAGAAGCTTTCTTT. It is translated as CASSPAQQEAFF.

This clonotype appeared many times. The genes are TRBV6-5 and TRBJ2-7; TRBD2 aligns across 13 bases. CDR1 and CDR2 (germline): MNHEY, SVGAGI. The CDR3 runs 15 residues. J was trimmed by 2 bases and V by 6 bases; bases with no gene match: 4. CDR3 amino acids: CASRLGLAGAYEQYF. The CDR3 DNA is TGTGCCAGCAGACTAGGACTAGCGGGGGCCTACGAGCAGTACTTC.

This clonotype has just a few counts. The rearrangement uses TRBV18 and TRBJ2-7; D unclear. CDR1 and CDR2 from the germline V gene are KGHSH and LQKENI. Between the trimmed V and J ends, which lost 3 bases and 2 bases, there was a span of 8 bases. This CDR3 spans 13 amino acids. CDR3 protein: CASSPPSAYEQYF. As DNA, the CDR3 is TGTGCCAGCTCACCTCCCAGCGCCTACGAGCAGTACTTC.

This clonotype was counted ten times or more. The chain uses TRBV6-2 or TRBV6-3 and TRBJ1-5, with TRBD1 matching over 10 bases. Trimming removed 5 bases from V and 6 bases from J; junction bases left unmatched: 4. This CDR3 spans 14 amino acids. The germline gives CDR1 MNHEY, CDR2 SVGEGT. CDR3 residues: CASSQTGGGQPQHF. The CDR3 nucleotides are TGTGCCAGCAGTCAGACAGGGGGCGGTCAGCCCCAGCATTTT.

This clonotype was observed a handful of times. This may come from a read error, since a much larger clone is one base off. The V and J genes are TRBV12-3 or TRBV12-4 and TRBJ2-4; the match to TRBD1 covers 7 bases. Trimming cost V 6 bases and J 1 base; bases outside gene matches: 18. This CDR3 is built from 19 residues. The CDR3 bases are TGTGCCAGCAGCTCAGCCGAGACAGGGACCGCTAAGGCCAAAAACATTCAGTACTTC. Its protein product is CASSSAETGTAKAKNIQYF.

This clonotype was counted ten times or more. The chain uses TRBV4-2 and TRBJ2-7; D may be TRBD2 (6 bases). Per the germline V gene, CDR1 is LGHNA and CDR2 is YNFKEQ. Trimming took off 4 bases at V and 4 bases at J, with 20 bases between the two ends. The CDR3 runs to 16 residues. In nucleotides, the CDR3 is TGTGCCAGCAGCCGAGGGGTCTCGGGGGAGACTTACGAGCAGTACTTC. Translating it yields CASSRGVSGETYEQYF.

This clonotype has a handful of counts. The chain links TRBV3-1 to TRBJ2-1; TRBD1 matches 7 bases. The trim removed 0 bases at V and 7 bases at J, leaving 6 bases unmatched. This CDR3 is built from 15 residues. Germline V gene lookup returns CDR1 LGHDT and CDR2 YNNKEL (reference sequence). CDR3 protein: CASSQDAQGLNEQFF. Here the CDR3 DNA reads TGTGCCAGCAGCCAAGACGCACAGGGGCTGAATGAGCAGTTCTTC.

V gene TRBV11-2 combines with J gene TRBJ2-5; tentatively, D is TRBD1 or TRBD2 (5 bases each). Germline V gene data show CDR1 as SGHAT and CDR2 as FQNNGV. This CDR3 contains 15 residues. Trimming removed 1 base from V and 4 bases from J, with 13 bases in between. The CDR3 DNA sequence: TGTGCCAGCAGCTTAGCGCTATCGGGGACAGAGACCCAGTACTTC. Translation gives CASSLALSGTETQYF.